The 10 T cell receptor beta chains presented below share a single source sample, sequenced in a study of blood T cells in healthy people across ages. Primers used in a second PCR of roughly 6 to 11 cycles were a sample-barcoded 5' primer and a J-beta primer mix. TCRdb used MiXCR to reprocess the 5' RACE reads, holding one entry per CDR3 protein. The table shows approximately 800,000 distinct CDR3 sequences, with 55% to 70% occurring only once. The sequencing input was blood. The receptors were sampled from a man in his thirties or forties in good health.

This clonotype was seen more than once but under ten times. This sequence joins TRBV6-4 and TRBJ1-2, with unresolved D. The CDR3 is 14 residues long. V lost 2 bases and J 5 bases, leaving 12 bases between the germline ends. In germline, CDR1 is MRHNA, CDR2 SNTAGT. The CDR3 spells CASSDGPNNYGYTF. The CDR3 DNA sequence: TGTGCCAGCAGTGACGGCCCAAACAATTATGGCTACACCTTC.

This sequence joins TRBV20-1 and TRBJ2-3, with D unresolved. Trimming left V 0 bases short and J 2 bases short, with 12 bases between. In germline, CDR1 is DFQATT, CDR2 SNEGSKA (reference sequence). The CDR3 is 15 amino acids. CDR3 in DNA: TGCAGTGCTAGAGATCCGGGCCCAGCCACAGATACGCAGTATTTT. The encoded protein is CSARDPGPATDTQYF.

The chain combines TRBV9 with TRBJ1-1; D gene ambiguous. V shed 0 bases and J shed 7 bases, with 16 bases lying between them. There are 15 residues in the CDR3. Germline loops: CDR1 SGDLS, CDR2 YYNGEE. CDR3 sequence reads: CASSVGASDNYEAFF. The CDR3 nucleotides are TGTGCCAGCAGCGTAGGGGCGAGTGACAATTATGAAGCTTTCTTT.

The CDR3 protein is CASSLGTTGRLLGYTF. The CDR3 DNA sequence: TGTGCCAGCAGCTTAGGAACAACGGGACGGCTATTAGGCTACACCTTC. V and J are TRBV13 and TRBJ1-2, with D possibly matching TRBD1 (5 bases). Trimming removed 0 bases at V and 8 bases at J, with 19 bases between. The CDR3 length is 16 residues. The V gene's germline CDR1 is PRHDT and CDR2 FYEKMQ (reference sequence).

In its sample, this clonotype was seen a few times. The V call is TRBV6-6, the J call TRBJ2-3, with D possibly being TRBD1 (6 bases). The germline V gene encodes CDR1 MNHNY and CDR2 SVGAGI (reference sequence). The CDR3 totals 17 residues. Trimming cost V 2 bases and J 2 bases, with 17 bases left between them. The CDR3 loop reads CASSYPATGGPTDTQYF. The CDR3 DNA sequence: TGTGCCAGCAGTTACCCCGCGACTGGGGGCCCCACAGATACGCAGTATTTT.

The V gene is TRBV4-3, the J gene TRBJ2-2; 7 bases agree with TRBD2. V lost 2 bases to trimming and J lost 4 bases; unmatched junction nucleotides: 1. The V gene's germline CDR1 is LGHNA and CDR2 YSLEER. This CDR3 has 14 amino acids. The CDR3 coding sequence is TGCGCCAGCAGCCAACTAGCGGCCACCGGGGAGCTGTTTTTT. Encoded protein: CASSQLAATGELFF.

V gene TRBV4-1 combines with J gene TRBJ2-5; 7 bases agree with TRBD2. Germline V gene lookup returns CDR1 MGHRA and CDR2 YSYEKL. This CDR3 spans 16 amino acids. V gave up 4 bases and J gave up 4 bases; unmatched junction bases: 12. In DNA, the CDR3 is TGCGCCAGCAGCCCTCAACCGGGACTAAGTGGAGAGACCCAGTACTTC. Translation gives CASSPQPGLSGETQYF.

This clonotype was recorded a few times. This sequence joins TRBV4-2 and TRBJ2-7, with D perhaps matching TRBD2 (5 bases). In germline, CDR1 is LGHNA, CDR2 YNFKEQ. With 0 bases removed from V and 3 bases from J, the gap between germline ends came to 15 bases. This CDR3 comprises 16 residues. CDR3 in DNA: TGTGCCAGCAGCCAAGAAACCGGTAAACTAGACTACGAGCAGTACTTC. Protein: CASSQETGKLDYEQYF.

V usage is TRBV11-2 and J usage is TRBJ2-3, with 12 positions matching TRBD2. V shed 8 bases and J 5 bases; nucleotides not matched to a gene: 2. This CDR3 is 13 amino acids long. Looked up from germline, CDR1 is SGHAT and CDR2 is FQNNGV. CDR3 region: CASGLAGLDTQYF. In DNA, the CDR3 is TGTGCCAGCGGACTAGCGGGACTAGATACGCAGTATTTT.

The chain joins TRBV5-1 to TRBJ2-5; D is unresolved. The J call may not be correct, given that the DNA end is closer to TRBJ2-7. The CDR3 contains 13 residues. The germline gives CDR1 SGHRS, CDR2 YFSETQ. This CDR3 reads CASSSDLVDEQYF. CDR3 DNA: TGCGCCAGCAGCTCCGACCTGGTGGACGAGCAGTACTTC.